Following are 7 T cell receptor beta chains from one sample sequenced in a study of immune evolution from preneoplasia to lung adenocarcinoma (TCRdb year 2021). Libraries were constructed by the immunoSEQ multiplex PCR assay. This is the immuneACCESS table as TCRdb keeps it, with only in-frame sequences that have V and J called. A part of the clones is gone; compared with another copy, unresolved V genes explain less than half, and the rest is unexplained. The sample records 9,000 to 13,000 clones, 76% of which are singletons. The ten largest account for around 30% of the sample. The sample comprised FFPE normal lung tissue adjacent to the tumor. The receptors originated from a person between 60 and 70 years old with lung adenocarcinoma. Some clones in this sample may be carry-over from other donors' samples.

This clone counts as medium-sized. The gene calls are TRBV6-5 and TRBJ1-1; 9 bases line up with TRBD1. Germline CDR1 is MNHEY and CDR2 is SVGAGI. There are 14 residues in the CDR3. With V trimmed by 0 bases and J by 7 bases, 3 bases remained unmatched. CDR3 DNA sequence: TGTGCCAGCAGTTACTCGGCGGACAGGGGTGAAGCTTTCTTT. It codes for CASSYSADRGEAFF.

The chain has TRBV5-1 and TRBJ2-3; 9 bases map to TRBD2. Germline V gene data show CDR1 as SGHRS and CDR2 as YFSETQ. V shed 10 bases, J shed 0 bases, and the junction held 6 bases outside the gene matches. This CDR3 region has 14 residues. For the CDR3, the DNA is TGCGCCTCAACGCGGGGGGGGAGCACAGATACGCAGTATTTT. It codes for CASTRGGSTDTQYF.

V and J are TRBV28 and TRBJ1-3, with 9 bases aligning to TRBD1. Germline-derived CDR1 and CDR2 are MDHEN and SYDVKM. The CDR3 extends over 15 amino acids. J lost 3 bases, V lost 6 bases, and 6 bases had no gene match. In nucleotides, the CDR3 is TGTGCCAGCAGCCCCGGGACAGGGAGTGGAAACACCATATATTTT. This translates into CASSPGTGSGNTIYF.

The chain is built from TRBV10-3 and TRBJ2-7, with 8 nucleotides matching TRBD2. Losses at the gene ends were 10 bases for V and 5 bases for J; bases not matched to a gene: 19. Germline-derived CDR1 and CDR2 are ENHRY and SYGVKD. The CDR3 runs to 16 residues. This CDR3 reads CATGGLAPYGRDEQYF. Written as DNA, the CDR3 is TGTGCCACCGGCGGACTAGCCCCGTACGGGCGGGACGAGCAGTACTTC.

The J gene is TRBJ2-5, the V gene TRBV28, with D tentatively TRBD1 or TRBD2 (5 bases each). The CDR3 is 14 residues long. Trimming left V 6 bases short and J 3 bases short, with 14 bases between. Germline CDR1 MDHEN, CDR2 SYDVKM. CDR3 protein: CASRAPGPKETQYF. The CDR3 nucleotides read TGTGCCAGCAGGGCTCCGGGGCCCAAAGAGACCCAGTACTTC.

V gene TRBV27 combines with J gene TRBJ1-4; D might be TRBD1 (6 bases). The CDR3 is made up of 13 amino acids. Per germline, CDR1 MNHEY and CDR2 SMNVEV (reference sequence). V lost 5 bases to trimming and J lost 8 bases, with 12 bases between them. CDR3 in DNA: TGTGCCAGCAGTCCTGGGGGCGGGGAAAAACTGTTTTTT. Translating gives CASSPGGGEKLFF. The complete variable domain, with remaining parts taken from reference TRBV27 and TRBJ1-4, reads EAQVTQNPRYLITVTGKKLTVTCSQNMNHEYMSWYRQDPGLGLRQIYYSMNVEVTDKGDVPEGYKVSRKEKRNFPLILESPSPNQTSLYFCASSPGGGEKLFFGSGTQLSVL.

The chain carries TRBV19 and TRBJ1-5; TRBD1 might be the D (5 bases). The length of the CDR3 is 14 residues. CDR1 LNHDA and CDR2 SQIVND come from the germline V gene (reference sequence). The V end was cut by 7 bases, the J end by 7 bases, with 17 bases between. Here the CDR3 DNA reads TGTGCCAGTATTGAAGAGGGGAAAGCACAGCCCCAGCATTTT. Translating it yields CASIEEGKAQPQHF.